Listed below are T cell receptor beta chains from one sample, sequenced in a study of shared clonotypes between healthy human individuals. Clones were read by immunoSEQ multiplex PCR, and TCRdb kept only the in-frame ones, dropping some. Of 2 million to 2.5 million clones listed, 95% are singletons. Sample: naive CD4+ T cells sorted from blood. The source is a man between 18 and 29 years old in good health. Both conserved end residues are part of each CDR3. The D gene is left open where the match is weak. Clone size is given for some rows only: seen once, a few or many times, or a class if the clone is expanded.

TRBV7-2	.	.	TRBJ1-5	TGTGCCAGCAGCTTAGTTCGGGGACAGCCCCAGCATTTT	CASSLVRGQPQHF
TRBV6-1	.	TRBD1	TRBJ1-5	TGTGCCAGCAAGGGACAGGGTTGGAATCAGCCCCAGCATTTT	CASKGQGWNQPQHF
TRBV6-6	.	TRBD1	TRBJ2-7	TGTGCCAGCAGACCCGGGACAGGGGGCTCCTACGAGCAGTACTTC	CASRPGTGGSYEQYF
TRBV30	.	TRBD2	TRBJ2-7	TGTGCCTGGATGGGACTAGCGGGAAGGTACGAGCAGTACTTC	CAWMGLAGRYEQYF
TRBV5-6	.	TRBD1	TRBJ1-3	TGTGCCAGCAGCTTAACAGGGGGTACCTCTGGAAACACCATATATTTT	CASSLTGGTSGNTIYF
TRBV27	.	.	TRBJ1-2	TGTGCCAGCAGTTTATCCCCCGATCCTCCGGGGGGCTACACCTTC	CASSLSPDPPGGYTF
TRBV7-6	.	.	TRBJ2-1	TGTGCCAGCAGCTCCGGCAGTTTTCGCGGGGTGAGTGAGCAGTTCTTC	CASSSGSFRGVSEQFF
TRBV27	.	.	TRBJ1-1	TGTGCCAGCAGTTTATCACGAAGATCGATGGGGCCCACTGAAGCTTTCTTT	CASSLSRRSMGPTEAFF
TRBV15	.	.	TRBJ2-3	TGTGCCACCAGCAGAGACAGGGCTTCAGATACGCAGTATTTT	CATSRDRASDTQYF
TRBV28	.	TRBD1	TRBJ1-1	TGTGCCAGCAGACAGACAGGGGGCACTGAAGCTTTCTTT	CASRQTGGTEAFF
TRBV4-1	.	.	TRBJ2-1	TGCGCCAGCAGCTTATCGACTCCTGAGGAGCAGTTCTTC	CASSLSTPEEQFF
TRBV6-6	.	.	TRBJ1-1	TGTGCCAGCAGTACGGTGAACACTGAAGCTTTCTTT	CASSTVNTEAFF
TRBV6-5	.	.	TRBJ1-2	TGTGCCAGCAGTTACTTGGGAATTCAGGAGCGCCAAGGCTACACCTTC	CASSYLGIQERQGYTF
TRBV5-4	.	TRBD1	TRBJ2-7	TGTGCCAGCAGCTTAGGAGGTGGACAGGGAACCTACGAGCAGTACTTC	CASSLGGGQGTYEQYF
TRBV5-1	.	.	TRBJ1-5	TGCGCCAGCAGCTTGGGACCTCTTAGCAATCAGCCCCAGCATTTT	CASSLGPLSNQPQHF
TRBV30	.	TRBD1	TRBJ1-1	TGTGCCTGGAAGACCGGGACAGGGGGGATGAACACTGAAGCTTTCTTT	CAWKTGTGGMNTEAFF
TRBV19	.	TRBD1	TRBJ2-7	TGTGCCAGTAGTACGACAGGGAAGGGCTACGAGCAGTACTTC	CASSTTGKGYEQYF
TRBV18	once	TRBD1	TRBJ1-2	TGTGCCAGCTCAGAGGGACAGGGGCGGTTCACAGCTAACTATGGCTACACCTTC	CASSEGQGRFTANYGYTF
TRBV7-2	.	TRBD1	TRBJ2-2	TGTGCCAGCAGCTTATATTCTCGGGACAGCAGCGCGACCGGGGAGCTGTTTTTT	CASSLYSRDSSATGELFF
TRBV2	.	.	TRBJ1-5	TGTGCCAGCGTCAATGTGGGGGGGGAAGCCCAGCATTTT	CASVNVGGEAQHF
TRBV5-1	.	TRBD1	TRBJ2-7	TGCGCCAGCAGCATGACAGGGACCCACGAGCAGTACTTC	CASSMTGTHEQYF
TRBV19	.	TRBD1	TRBJ1-1	TGTGCCAGTAGTAGGGAGCGGACAGGGGACACTGAAGCTTTCTTT	CASSRERTGDTEAFF
TRBV9	.	.	TRBJ1-1	TGTGCCAGCAGCGTAGGGGGAGGGAGGGTGAACACTGAAGCTTTCTTT	CASSVGGGRVNTEAFF
TRBV6-1	.	.	TRBJ2-7	TGTGCCAGCAGTGAGCGGAGGGGGGAGCAGTACTTC	CASSERRGEQYF
TRBV2	.	.	TRBJ2-3	TGTGCCAGCAGCCAGGACAGTAAAGATACGCAGTATTTT	CASSQDSKDTQYF
TRBV27	.	.	TRBJ2-5	TGTGCCAGCAGTCCCTTCCCCCCCTTGGGTGGAGAGACCCAGTACTTC	CASSPFPPLGGETQYF
TRBV29-1	.	TRBD1	TRBJ1-2	TGCAGCGTTGGGACGACAGGGCTAAACTATGGCTACACCTTC	CSVGTTGLNYGYTF
TRBV19	.	.	TRBJ2-7	TGTGCCAGTAGTATCTCCACAGAAACTCACACCTCCTACGAGCAGTACTTC	CASSISTETHTSYEQYF
TRBV30	.	.	TRBJ2-5	TGTGCCTGGAGTGTTATGGGAAAAGAAGAGACCCAGTACTTC	CAWSVMGKEETQYF
TRBV30	once	.	TRBJ2-7	TGTGCCTTTTATTCATTGAGCTCCTACGAGCAGTACTTC	CAFYSLSSYEQYF
TRBV10-3	.	TRBD1	TRBJ2-3	TGTGCCATCAGTGAGTCCTTTACAGGGGAAGATACGCAGTATTTT	CAISESFTGEDTQYF
TRBV6-6	.	.	TRBJ1-1	TGTGCCATTTCGGGCGTGGGTACTGAAGCTTTCTTT	CAISGVGTEAFF
TRBV10-3	once	.	TRBJ2-2	TGTGCCATCAGTGAAATAGGGCGGGGCGGGGAGCTGTTTTTT	CAISEIGRGGELFF
TRBV18	once	.	TRBJ2-2	TGTGCCAGCTCCCGTGACACGGGGACGGTCTATACCGGGGAGCTGTTTTTT	CASSRDTGTVYTGELFF
TRBV6-6	.	.	TRBJ2-5	TGTGCCAGCAAGTGGGCAGCCCAGGAGACCCAGTACTTC	CASKWAAQETQYF
TRBV7-9	.	TRBD2	TRBJ2-5	TGTGCCAGCAGCTTAGATAGGCCTAGCGGCCAAGAGACCCAGTACTTC	CASSLDRPSGQETQYF
TRBV5-1	.	.	TRBJ2-2	TGCGCCTCTGGGCAGAACACCGGGGAGCTGTTTTTT	CASGQNTGELFF
TRBV18	once	.	TRBJ2-5	TGTGCCAGCTCACCCCGTTCCTCTGGACAAAGCGAGACCCAGTACTTC	CASSPRSSGQSETQYF
TRBV5-6	.	TRBD1	TRBJ1-1	TGTGCCAGCAGCCGGGGACAGGGAGTCACTGAAGCTTTCTTT	CASSRGQGVTEAFF
TRBV11-3	.	.	TRBJ1-3	TGTGCCAGCAGCTTTAAGGGAAACACCATATATTTT	CASSFKGNTIYF
TRBV4-3	.	.	TRBJ2-2	TGCGCCAGCAGCCAAGATGGTCTCCCTCGAAGTACCGGGGAGCTGTTTTTT	CASSQDGLPRSTGELFF
TRBV30	few	.	TRBJ1-3	TGTGCCTGGAGTGTAAAGGCCGCTGGAAACACCATATATTTT	CAWSVKAAGNTIYF
TRBV29-1	.	.	TRBJ1-1	TGCAGCGGGACCGGCATTTTAGGAACTGAAGCTTTCTTT	CSGTGILGTEAFF
TRBV6-5	.	.	TRBJ1-3	TGTGCCAGCAGTTCAGGGAGGTTGAACACCATATATTTT	CASSSGRLNTIYF
TRBV6-5	.	.	TRBJ1-4	TGTGCCAGCAGTTCCCGTCCTATCGGAGGCGAAAAACTGTTTTTT	CASSSRPIGGEKLFF
TRBV30	.	.	TRBJ1-6	TGTGCCTGGACCCAACCACGGGGAGATTCACCCCTCCACTTT	CAWTQPRGDSPLHF
TRBV5-1	.	TRBD2	TRBJ2-5	TGCGCCAGCAGGATAGCGGGGGGTCCCCAAGAGACCCAGTACTTC	CASRIAGGPQETQYF
TRBV7-2	.	TRBD2	TRBJ2-1	TGTGCCAGCAGCTTGCTAGCGGGGAGGGATGAGCAGTTCTTC	CASSLLAGRDEQFF
TRBV7-8	once	.	TRBJ2-7	TGTGCCAGCAGCTCGCCCAGAGACGAGCAGTACTTC	CASSSPRDEQYF
TRBV5-1	.	.	TRBJ1-1	TGCGCCAGCAGCTTGGGTAGGGATTTTGAAGCTTTCTTT	CASSLGRDFEAFF
TRBV28	once	.	TRBJ1-1	TGTGCCAGCAGCAGCCAGGGCATCGGCGACACTGAAGCTTTCTTT	CASSSQGIGDTEAFF
TRBV6-5	once	TRBD1	TRBJ1-5	TGTGCCAGCAGTTCAGGGGGAGTCGATCAGCCCCAGCATTTT	CASSSGGVDQPQHF
TRBV6-6	.	.	TRBJ2-7	TGTGCCAGCAGTCCCGGGAACTCCTACGAGCAGTACTTC	CASSPGNSYEQYF